Listed here are 5 T cell receptor beta chains from one sample, sequenced in a study of read filtering for tumor transcriptome and immune sequencing. The library was built from around 0.4 ug RNA with molecular barcoded adaptors for alpha/delta and beta/gamma chains. MiXCR was run by TCRdb on the reads, yielding one entry per CDR3 protein. The sample shows 40,000 to 50,000 distinct CDR3 sequences, around an eighth of them seen only once. The sample taken for sequencing was a population of CD138-negative cells sorted from bone marrow. These receptor sequences come from a donor at least 40 years old with multiple myeloma.

This clonotype occurred many times. The genes are TRBV20-1 and TRBJ1-1; D gene unclear. CDR1 DFQATT and CDR2 SNEGSKA come from the germline V gene (reference sequence). V was shortened by 0 bases and J by 1 base, with 3 bases between the two germline ends. The CDR3 is 12 amino acids. The CDR3 region is CSAREGNTEAFF. CDR3 bases: TGCAGTGCTAGAGAGGGGAACACTGAAGCTTTCTTT.

This clonotype has a count of ten or more. V is TRBV28 and J is TRBJ1-4, with a tentative D call TRBD1 (5 bases). The germline V gene has CDR1 MDHEN and CDR2 SYDVKM. Deletions cut 0 bases from V and 0 bases from J, with 11 bases between. The CDR3 is 17 amino acids. The CDR3 DNA follows: TGTGCCAGCAGTTTATGGGGGACGGCGACAACTAATGAAAAACTGTTTTTT. Amino acid sequence: CASSLWGTATTNEKLFF.

The chain uses TRBV6-1 and TRBJ2-7; the match to TRBD2 covers 12 bases. Germline CDR1 is MNHNS and CDR2 is SASEGT. The CDR3 covers 13 residues. The ends lost 6 bases at V and 6 bases at J; junction bases unmatched: 3. The DNA of the CDR3 is TGTGCCAGCAGGACTAGCGGGAGTTCCGAGCAGTACTTC. It yields the protein CASRTSGSSEQYF.

This clonotype was picked up many times. The J gene is TRBJ2-2, the V gene TRBV3-1; 9 nucleotides match TRBD1. The V segment lost 2 bases and the J segment 2 bases; nucleotides outside the gene matches: 3. The CDR3 contains 16 residues. CDR1 is LGHDT and CDR2 is YNNKEL in the germline V gene (reference sequence). The chain's CDR3 is CASSQYRGRNTGELFF. The DNA of the CDR3 is TGTGCCAGCAGCCAATACAGGGGGCGAAACACCGGGGAGCTGTTTTTT.

The gene calls are TRBV7-2 and TRBJ2-3; 7 nucleotides line up with TRBD1. V lost 5 bases, J lost 2 bases, and 4 bases stayed unmatched. The CDR3 contains 14 residues. Germline values: CDR1 SGHTA, CDR2 FQGNSA. CDR3 residues: CASSRDRLTDTQYF. Here the CDR3 DNA reads TGTGCCAGCAGCCGGGACAGACTCACAGATACGCAGTATTTT.